The next 12 T cell receptor beta chains were all read from a single sample in a study of CD8+ T cells in alopecia areata. Sequencing used cDNA as its template, made by extracting RNA and reverse transcribing it. Assay: immunoSEQ multiplex PCR; the TCRdb copy retains only in-frame clones and omits some. The table includes about 150,000 clones, around two thirds detected once. The sample consisted of CD8+ T cells sorted from blood. All receptors come from a human donor in good health.

V is TRBV15 and J is TRBJ1-5; a possible D gene is TRBD1 (6 bases). The CDR3 spans 13 residues. V was cut by 8 bases and J by 3 bases, with 11 bases left in between. CDR1 is LNHNV and CDR2 is YYDKDF in the germline V gene (reference sequence). The CDR3: CATGAGVNQPQHF. CDR3 DNA sequence: TGTGCCACCGGAGCAGGGGTCAATCAGCCCCAGCATTTT.

The rearrangement joins TRBV19 to TRBJ2-2, with a weak D call TRBD2 (6 bases). The CDR3 is 13 residues long. Trimming stripped 8 bases from V and 4 bases from J, with 11 bases between. CDR1 and CDR2 from the germline V gene are LNHDA and SQIVND (reference sequence). The CDR3 region is CASSGTFTGELFF. For the CDR3, the DNA is TGTGCCAGTTCCGGGACTTTCACCGGGGAGCTGTTTTTT.

On this clone: The CDR3 does not close with the conserved phenylalanine or tryptophan, likely indicating a read error. The chain uses TRBV23-1 and TRBJ2-3; D remains unclear. TRBV23-1 is placed among ORFs of uncertain function. The V gene lost 4 bases and the J gene lost 6 bases, with 14 bases spanning the gap. CDR3 size: 14 residues. CDR3 region: CASSPRKGTDTQYS. CDR3 bases: TGCGCCAGCAGTCCTCGAAAGGGAACGGATACGCAGTATTCT.

This chain links TRBV9 with TRBJ2-5, with 12 bases that match TRBD2. Germline CDR1 is SGDLS and CDR2 is YYNGEE. There are 16 residues in the CDR3. Unmatched junction bases numbered 4, after V lost 0 bases and J lost 4 bases. CDR3 nucleotide sequence: TGTGCCAGCAGCGTAGGACTAGCGGGAGTTGGAGAGACCCAGTACTTC. It encodes CASSVGLAGVGETQYF.

This chain uses TRBV6-6 with TRBJ2-4; TRBD1 agrees at 8 bases. The CDR3 sequence is 14 residues long. CDR1 is MNHNY and CDR2 is SVGAGI in the germline V gene (reference sequence). Trimming at V came to 6 bases and at J to 3 bases, leaving 4 bases not matched to a gene. This chain's CDR3 is CASSSGGVKNIQYF. The CDR3 DNA is TGTGCCAGCAGCTCAGGGGGCGTCAAAAACATTCAGTACTTC.

The rearrangement joins TRBV6-5 to TRBJ1-1, with unresolved D. V lost 6 bases and J 5 bases, leaving 13 bases between the germline ends. This CDR3 region has 13 residues. Germline values: CDR1 MNHEY, CDR2 SVGAGI. In DNA form, the CDR3 reads TGTGCCAGCAGCCTACTAGTGTTTACTGAAGCTTTCTTT. Its translation is CASSLLVFTEAFF.

The chain links TRBV29-1 to TRBJ1-2; 9 positions match TRBD1. The CDR3 is 16 residues long. J lost 8 bases, V lost 5 bases, and 18 bases had no gene match. The germline CDR1 and CDR2 sequences are SQVTM and ANQGSEA. This chain's CDR3 is CSVQVAWTGDSKGYTF. CDR3 in DNA: TGCAGCGTTCAAGTGGCGTGGACAGGGGATTCAAAGGGCTACACCTTC.

Comment on this clone: Mismatch with germline at one junction end may stem from a read error. The chain carries TRBV10-2 and TRBJ2-3; TRBD2 matches at 7 bases. This CDR3 spans 14 amino acids. Germline loops: CDR1 WSHSY, CDR2 SAAADI. The DNA of the CDR3 is TGTGCCAGCAGTCGAGGGCGGGAGACAGATACGCAGTATTTT. Translation: CASSRGRETDTQYF.

This chain links TRBV2 with TRBJ2-3; 9 bases fit TRBD1. CDR1 SNHLY and CDR2 FYNNEI come from the germline V gene. CDR3 length equals 13 residues. The trim removed 7 bases at V and 3 bases at J, leaving 2 bases unmatched. The CDR3 protein is CASTGTGTDTQYF. The DNA of the CDR3 is TGTGCCAGCACCGGGACAGGGACAGATACGCAGTATTTT. The full variable domain, completed using reference TRBV2 and TRBJ2-3, is EPEVTQTPSHQVTQMGQEVILRCVPISNHLYFYWYRQILGQKVEFLVSFYNNEISEKSEIFDDQFSVERPDGSNFTLKIRSTKLEDSAMYFCASTGTGTDTQYFGPGTRLTVL.

This clone turned up a few times. The chain carries TRBV29-1 and TRBJ2-1; 7 bases line up with TRBD2. The CDR3 runs to 15 residues. The junction had 6 bases not matched to a gene; V was cut back by 4 bases and J by 0 bases. Germline V gene lookup returns CDR1 SQVTM and CDR2 ANQGSEA. CDR3 nucleotide sequence: TGCAGCGTTGTCCTAGCGGCTTACTCCTACAATGAGCAGTTCTTC. Translation: CSVVLAAYSYNEQFF.

The genes are TRBV6-1 and TRBJ2-7; maybe TRBD1 (5 bases). Germline lookup yields CDR1 MNHNS and CDR2 SASEGT. This CDR3 is built from 15 residues. The V end lost 3 bases, the J end lost 4 bases, and 16 bases lay between the germline ends. The CDR3 sequence is CASSDLVDSLYEQYF. The CDR3 DNA follows: TGTGCCAGCAGTGATTTAGTAGACAGCCTTTACGAGCAGTACTTC.

The chain has TRBV15 and TRBJ1-5, with D unresolved. Germline CDR1 reads LNHNV; CDR2 reads YYDKDF (reference sequence). V lost 3 bases and J 4 bases, leaving 10 bases between the germline ends. The CDR3 sequence is 14 residues long. The CDR3, as DNA: TGTGCCACCAGCAGGTCAGGCCTGAATCAGCCCCAGCATTTT. This sequence encodes CATSRSGLNQPQHF.